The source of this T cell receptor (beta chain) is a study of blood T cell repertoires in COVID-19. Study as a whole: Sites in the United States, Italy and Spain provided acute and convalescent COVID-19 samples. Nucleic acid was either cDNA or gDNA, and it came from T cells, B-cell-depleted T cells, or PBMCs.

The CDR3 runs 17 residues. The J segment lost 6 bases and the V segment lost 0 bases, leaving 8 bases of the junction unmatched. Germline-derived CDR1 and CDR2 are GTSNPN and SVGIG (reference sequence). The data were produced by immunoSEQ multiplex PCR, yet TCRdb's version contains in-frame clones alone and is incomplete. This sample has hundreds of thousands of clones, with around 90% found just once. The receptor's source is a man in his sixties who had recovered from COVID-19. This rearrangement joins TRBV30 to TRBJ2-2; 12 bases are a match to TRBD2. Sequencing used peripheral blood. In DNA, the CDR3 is TGTGCCTGGAGTGTACGAAGGCTAGCGGGAGGGCCCGGGGAGCTGTTTTTT. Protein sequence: CAWSVRRLAGGPGELFF.